These T cell receptor beta chains were read from a single sample in a study of blood T cells in healthy people across ages. MiXCR, run by TCRdb on the 5' RACE reads, gives a single entry per CDR3 protein. The sample includes roughly 650,000 distinct CDR3 sequences, roughly 30% of them seen just once. Specimen: blood. The receptors originated from a woman of 80 years or more in good health. The CDR3 runs from the conserved cysteine through the conserved F or W. D genes are given only for firm matches. A clone size is listed for some rows: how often the clone was seen (once, few, many), or a class if it is expanded.

NA	TRBV29-1	TRBJ2-5	NA	13	TGCAGCGTTGATGAGGACAGCGAAGAGACCCAGTACTTC	CSVDEDSEETQYF
few	TRBV20-1	TRBJ2-2	TRBD2	18	TGCAGTGCTAGAGATGGTCGGACTAGCGGGGGGGCCGGCGGGGAGCTGTTTTTT	CSARDGRTSGGAGGELFF
NA	TRBV6-2/TRBV6-3	TRBJ2-3	TRBD2	15	TGTGCCAGCAGGTCCGCGGGGGGGGAGGCAGATACGCAGTATTTT	CASRSAGGEADTQYF
many	TRBV7-2	TRBJ1-5	NA	14	TGTGCCAGCTCCCCCCAATATAGCAATCAGCCCCAGCATTTT	CASSPQYSNQPQHF
many	TRBV7-2	TRBJ2-5	NA	15	TGTGCCAGCAGCCAACAGGGAGGGGGGCAAGAGACCCAGTACTTC	CASSQQGGGQETQYF
NA	TRBV20-1	TRBJ2-7	TRBD1	15	TGCAGTGCTTATATGACAGGGGGCGCGTCCTACGAGCAGTACTTC	CSAYMTGGASYEQYF
few	TRBV6-5	TRBJ1-2	NA	14	TGTGCCAGCAGTTATAAGGGGGGGCCCTATGGCTACACCTTC	CASSYKGGPYGYTF
NA	TRBV5-1	TRBJ1-1	TRBD1	13	TGCGCCAGCCAACGACAGGGTGGGACTGAAGCTTTCTTT	CASQRQGGTEAFF
NA	TRBV7-2	TRBJ2-5	TRBD2	15	TGTGCCAGCAGCTTAGCGGCGGGGGTCTGGGAGACCCAGTACTTC	CASSLAAGVWETQYF
few	TRBV12-3/TRBV12-4	TRBJ1-1	NA	13	TGTGCCAGCGACGGGGGGGCGCACACTGAAGCTTTCTTT	CASDGGAHTEAFF
NA	TRBV7-8	TRBJ2-3	NA	15	TGTGCCAGCAGCGGCACGGGGGTTAACACAGATACGCGGTATTTT	CASSGTGVNTDTRYF
many	TRBV30	TRBJ2-7	NA	12	TGTGCCTGGAGTGTTGTTGGCTACGAGCAGTACTTC	CAWSVVGYEQYF
NA	TRBV2	TRBJ2-2	TRBD2	15	TGTGCCAGCAAACGACTAGCGGGGGACACCGGGGAGCTGTTTTTT	CASKRLAGDTGELFF
many	TRBV15	TRBJ2-5	NA	13	TGTGCCACCAGCAGAGGCGAGTCAGAGACCCAGTACTTC	CATSRGESETQYF
many	TRBV30	TRBJ2-1	TRBD1	15	TGTGCCTGGAGTTCGACAGGGGGGTCCTACAATGAGCAGTTCTTC	CAWSSTGGSYNEQFF
many	TRBV20-1	TRBJ2-7	TRBD2	17	TGCAGTGCTAGTTATTGGGGACTAGCGGGGGGCAACTACGAGCAGTACTTC	CSASYWGLAGGNYEQYF
many	TRBV6-1	TRBJ2-1	NA	15	TGTGCCAGCACCGATGACTCGCTTTCCTACAATGAGCAGTTCTTC	CASTDDSLSYNEQFF
many	TRBV13	TRBJ2-3	TRBD2	16	TGTGCCAGCAGCCTAGGGACTAGCTGGATGGCAGATACGCAGTATTTT	CASSLGTSWMADTQYF
many	TRBV12-3/TRBV12-4	TRBJ2-7	TRBD2	17	TGTGCCAGCAGTTCCGTAAGTAGCGGGAGCAACTCCTACGAGCAGTACTTC	CASSSVSSGSNSYEQYF
few	TRBV20-1	TRBJ1-5	NA	13	TGCAGTGCTAACAGCAATAGCAATCAGCCCCAGCATTTT	CSANSNSNQPQHF
NA	TRBV15	TRBJ1-1	TRBD1	15	TGTGCCACCAGCAGAGAAAGGGGGCGTAGCACTGAAGCTTTCTTT	CATSRERGRSTEAFF
NA	TRBV2	TRBJ1-6	NA	14	TGTGCCAGCAGGGCCGACGGGGACAATTCACCCCTCCACTTT	CASRADGDNSPLHF
NA	TRBV5-1	TRBJ1-2	NA	14	TGCGCCAGCAGCTTGGGGCCCGATCCAGGAGGCTACACCTTC	CASSLGPDPGGYTF
few	TRBV14	TRBJ1-1	NA	14	TGTGCCAGCAGCTTTGATAGGAGAAACACTGAAGCTTTCTTT	CASSFDRRNTEAFF
once	TRBV6-5	TRBJ2-7	TRBD1	15	TGTGCCAGCAGTTATGGGTACAGGGGTGAAGACGAGCAGTACTTC	CASSYGYRGEDEQYF
many	TRBV7-2	TRBJ2-2	NA	15	TGTGCCAGCAGCTTAGAACAGGGGGGGACCGGGGAGCTGTTTTTT	CASSLEQGGTGELFF
many	TRBV11-2	TRBJ2-1	NA	15	TGTGCCAGCAGCGGTGCGGGACACTCCTACAATGAGCAGTTCTTC	CASSGAGHSYNEQFF